Included here is one T cell receptor (beta chain) sequence, with context. Its specificity is not known. As the method for making TCR beta libraries, quantitative 5'-RACE with molecular barcodes was used. Each CDR3 protein is one row after TCRdb ran MiXCR on the 5' RACE reads. The table shows around 390,000 distinct CDR3 sequences, with approximately 20% occurring only once. The source of the sample is a study of CD8 T cells in ankylosing spondylitis. Study-level results: Significant enrichment of disease-linked clones was reported in matched ankylosing spondylitis synovial fluid. Before this, some motif variants had been reported in reactive arthritis synovial fluid and blood. Among TCR beta sequences, a motif of several highly homologous variants appeared characteristic of ankylosing spondylitis blood. CD8+ by phenotype, disease-linked clones were relatively rare in peripheral blood.

Germline-derived CDR1 and CDR2 are SGDLS and YYNGEE. The CDR3 loop spans 14 amino acids. Trimming cost V 0 bases and J 2 bases, with 9 bases left between them. Input material: blood, either unsorted or a sorted T cell fraction (not recorded which). This sequence originates from a male donor with ankylosing spondylitis. This chain links TRBV9 with TRBJ2-7; D is uncertain. The CDR3 nucleotides read TGTGCCAGCAGCGTAGAAGCTGGGCCCTACGAGCAGTACTTC. This sequence encodes CASSVEAGPYEQYF. The entire variable domain, with the rest obtained from reference TRBV9 and TRBJ2-7, is as follows: DSGVTQTPKHLITATGQRVTLRCSPRSGDLSVYWYQQSLDQGLQFLIQYYNGEERAKGNILERFSAQQFPDLHSELNLSSLELGDSALYFCASSVEAGPYEQYFGPGTRLTVT.